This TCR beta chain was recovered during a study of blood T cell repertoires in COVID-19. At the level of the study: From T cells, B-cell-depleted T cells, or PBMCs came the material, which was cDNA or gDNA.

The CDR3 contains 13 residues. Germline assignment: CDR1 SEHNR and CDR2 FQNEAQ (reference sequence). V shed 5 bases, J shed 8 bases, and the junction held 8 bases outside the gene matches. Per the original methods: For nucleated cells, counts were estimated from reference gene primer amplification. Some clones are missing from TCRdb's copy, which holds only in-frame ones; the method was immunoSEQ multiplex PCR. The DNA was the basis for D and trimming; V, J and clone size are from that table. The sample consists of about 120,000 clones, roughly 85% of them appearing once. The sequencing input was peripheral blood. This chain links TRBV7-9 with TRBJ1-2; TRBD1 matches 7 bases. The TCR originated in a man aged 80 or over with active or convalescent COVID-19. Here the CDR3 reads CASSPRQGGGYTF. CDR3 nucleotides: TGTGCCAGCAGCCCCCGACAGGGAGGCGGCTACACCTTC.